Below are 14 T cell receptor beta chains sequenced from a single sample in a study of control samples from healthy donors and cancer patients. Clones were read by immunoSEQ multiplex PCR, and TCRdb kept only the in-frame ones, dropping some. The sample has approximately 84,000 clones, roughly 91% seen once. Material: blood. All receptors come from a man aged 25 to 45 in good health.

The rearrangement links TRBV5-1 to TRBJ1-4; possible D gene TRBD1, 5 bases. With 0 bases removed from V and 3 bases from J, the gap between germline ends came to 9 bases. Germline CDR1 and CDR2: SGHRS and YFSETQ. The CDR3 contains 15 residues. CDR3 region: CASSLEGLPNEKLFF. CDR3 bases: TGCGCCAGCAGCTTGGAGGGGTTGCCTAATGAAAAACTGTTTTTT.

The CDR3 coding sequence is TGTGCCAGCTCACCATTCTCGGACAGGGCGGACACTGAAGCTTTCTTT. Amino acids: CASSPFSDRADTEAFF. The chain carries TRBV18 and TRBJ1-1; TRBD1 matches 8 bases. The CDR3 runs 16 residues. Germline V gene sequence: CDR1 KGHSH, CDR2 LQKENI. V shed 2 bases, J shed 3 bases, and the junction held 8 bases outside the gene matches.

The CDR3 sequence: CASSPRTGGDTEAFF. DNA for the CDR3: TGTGCCAGCAGCCCCCGGACAGGGGGCGACACTGAAGCTTTCTTT. The genes are TRBV5-8 and TRBJ1-1; TRBD1 matches at 11 bases. After removal of 4 bases from V and 3 bases from J, the junction contained 5 bases not matched to a gene. The CDR3 length is 15 residues. Germline V gene data show CDR1 as SGHTS and CDR2 as YDEGEE.

This rearrangement joins TRBV20-1 to TRBJ2-2; D is undetermined. CDR1 and CDR2 from the germline V gene are DFQATT and SNEGSKA (reference sequence). V lost 2 bases and J 4 bases, leaving 2 bases between the germline ends. This CDR3 has 11 residues. The CDR3 loop is CSARFTGELFF. In DNA form, the CDR3 reads TGCAGTGCTAGATTCACCGGGGAGCTGTTTTTT.

V gene TRBV19 combines with J gene TRBJ1-4; a weak D match, TRBD1 (6 bases). The CDR3 totals 16 residues. In germline, CDR1 is LNHDA, CDR2 SQIVND (reference sequence). V lost 6 bases, J lost 3 bases, and 17 bases lay in between. CDR3 coding DNA: TGTGCCAGTAGGTTCGCAGCGACAGGTCCTAATGAAAAACTGTTTTTT. Its protein is CASRFAATGPNEKLFF.

The CDR3 DNA follows: TGTGCCAGCAGCCTGACAGTCTACGAGCAGTACTTC. Translating gives CASSLTVYEQYF. The chain couples TRBV7-9 to TRBJ2-7; possibly TRBD1 for D (5 bases). The germline CDR1 and CDR2 sequences are SEHNR and FQNEAQ (reference sequence). V was clipped by 5 bases and J by 3 bases, with 8 bases between them. The CDR3 totals 12 residues.

The V and J genes are TRBV2 and TRBJ2-5; 9 bases match TRBD2. This CDR3 is 15 amino acids long. Germline values: CDR1 SNHLY, CDR2 FYNNEI. V lost 2 bases, J lost 9 bases, and 10 bases stayed unmatched. CDR3 bases: TGTGCCAGCAGTGAAATGCGGGGGGGCGGAAGGGCCCAGTACTTC. Its translation is CASSEMRGGGRAQYF.

This chain links TRBV4-1 with TRBJ2-6; D gene unclear. The V gene lost 1 base and the J gene lost 0 bases, with 10 bases spanning the gap. CDR3 size: 17 residues. CDR1 is MGHRA, CDR2 YSYEKL, per germline. Here the CDR3 reads CASSQVQAASGANVLTF. The CDR3 nucleotides are TGCGCCAGCAGCCAAGTGCAGGCGGCCTCTGGGGCCAACGTCCTGACTTTC.

This chain uses TRBV28 with TRBJ2-7; 8 nucleotides line up with TRBD2. V shed 8 bases and J 2 bases; nucleotides not matched to a gene: 8. CDR3 length: 14 residues. Germline V gene data show CDR1 as MDHEN and CDR2 as SYDVKM. DNA for the CDR3: TGTGCCAGCCGATCGGGAGGGGGGACCTACGAGCAGTACTTC. Residues: CASRSGGGTYEQYF.

The chain joins TRBV19 to TRBJ2-3, with D possibly TRBD2 on 5 matching bases. Trimming removed 10 bases at V and 5 bases at J, with 13 bases between. CDR1 and CDR2 (germline): LNHDA, SQIVND (reference sequence). The CDR3 sequence is 12 residues long. CDR3 sequence (DNA): TGTGCCAATTTGGGAGTAGGAGATACGCAGTATTTT. Amino acid sequence: CANLGVGDTQYF.

A few counts support this clone. The chain combines TRBV6-6 with TRBJ1-4, with D maybe TRBD1 (6 bases). Trimming cost V 3 bases and J 5 bases, with 7 bases left between them. Germline values: CDR1 MNHNY, CDR2 SVGAGI (reference sequence). This CDR3 has 13 residues. CDR3 in DNA: TGTGCCAGCAGTTATCAGGGGAATGAAAAACTGTTTTTT. It codes for CASSYQGNEKLFF.

This chain links TRBV2 with TRBJ1-6, with no clear D. The CDR3 spans 14 residues. V shed 4 bases and J shed 9 bases, with 13 bases lying between them. Germline lookup yields CDR1 SNHLY and CDR2 FYNNEI. The CDR3 bases are TGTGCCAGCAGTGTATCCAGTTTGGGTTCACCCCTCCACTTT. Amino acid sequence: CASSVSSLGSPLHF. Supplemented by reference TRBV2 and TRBJ1-6, the full variable domain reads EPEVTQTPSHQVTQMGQEVILRCVPISNHLYFYWYRQILGQKVEFLVSFYNNEISEKSEIFDDQFSVERPDGSNFTLKIRSTKLEDSAMYFCASSVSSLGSPLHFGNGTRLTVT.

The chain recombines TRBV7-9 with TRBJ2-3; D remains ambiguous. Germline V gene data show CDR1 as SEHNR and CDR2 as FQNEAQ (reference sequence). Trimming shortened V by 7 bases and J by 0 bases, and 14 bases separated the two germline ends. The CDR3 contains 15 residues. The CDR3 is CASNRWIGSTDTQYF. The CDR3 region has the DNA TGTGCCAGCAACCGATGGATTGGGAGCACAGATACGCAGTATTTT.

This sequence joins TRBV29-1 and TRBJ2-3; 8 nucleotides line up with TRBD1. CDR3 length: 14 residues. V lost 4 bases to trimming and J lost 2 bases; unmatched junction nucleotides: 5. Germline CDR1 is SQVTM and CDR2 is ANQGSEA. This CDR3 is CSVVQGASTDTQYF. The CDR3 bases are TGCAGCGTTGTGCAGGGGGCTTCCACAGATACGCAGTATTTT.